A single sample is the source of the 27 T cell receptor beta chains below, sequenced in a study of cytomegalovirus exposure and HLA in healthy donors. The PCR employed 60 Vbeta primers together with 13 Jbeta primers. TCRdb's table, derived via immunoSEQ multiplex PCR, lists solely in-frame clones and lacks some. This table has approximately 110,000 clones, roughly three quarters appearing once. Sequences were obtained from PBMCs. The source is a woman in her thirties in good health and CMV-seronegative.

The gene calls are TRBV5-1 and TRBJ2-5, with 7 bases aligning to TRBD1. Per the germline V gene, CDR1 is SGHRS and CDR2 is YFSETQ. CDR3 length: 15 residues. V shed 3 bases, J shed 2 bases, and the junction held 7 bases outside the gene matches. In nucleotides, the CDR3 is TGCGCCAGCAGCTGGGGGACAGCCGGTCAAGAGACCCAGTACTTC. It yields the protein CASSWGTAGQETQYF.

This clone was observed a single time. The V gene is TRBV7-2, the J gene TRBJ2-7; 9 bases are shared with TRBD2. Germline CDR1 is SGHTA and CDR2 is FQGNSA. This CDR3 has 15 amino acids. The V gene end was trimmed by 2 bases and the J gene end by 4 bases; junction bases not matched to a gene: 6. The CDR3 coding sequence is TGTACCAGCAGCTTACAGCGGGGGGCTGGGTACGAGCAGTACTTC. This codes for CTSSLQRGAGYEQYF. The whole variable domain, remainder taken from reference TRBV7-2 and TRBJ2-7, is GAGVSQSPSNKVTEKGKDVELRCDPISGHTALYWYRQSLGQGLEFLIYFQGNSAPDKSGLPSDRFSAERTGGSVSTLTIQRTQQEDSAVYLCTSSLQRGAGYEQYFGPGTRLTVT.

V is TRBV5-1 and J is TRBJ2-7; maybe TRBD1 (6 bases). The CDR3 spans 15 residues. Germline V lookup: CDR1 SGHRS, CDR2 YFSETQ. Trimming took off 5 bases at V and 7 bases at J, with 22 bases between the two ends. The CDR3 DNA reads as TGCGCCAGCAGGAGGTCCACAGGGTCTCCTGAAGAGCAGTACTTC. Amino acid sequence: CASRRSTGSPEEQYF.

V is TRBV11-1 and J is TRBJ2-6; 7 bases line up with TRBD1. V trimming: 1 base; J trimming: 3 bases; junction bases outside the gene matches: 3. Germline V gene sequence: CDR1 SGHAT, CDR2 FQDESV (reference sequence). The CDR3 is 16 amino acids. The CDR3 DNA sequence: TGTGCCAGCAGCTTAGTCTACAGGGGTGGGGCCAACGTCCTGACTTTC. Its protein is CASSLVYRGGANVLTF. The variable domain in full, with the rest retrieved from reference TRBV11-1 and TRBJ2-6, is EAEVAQSPRYKITEKSQAVAFWCDPISGHATLYWYRQILGQGPELLVQFQDESVVDDSQLPKDRFSAERLKGVDSTLKIQPAELGDSAMYLCASSLVYRGGANVLTFGAGSRLTVL.

V and J are TRBV5-4 and TRBJ1-3, with TRBD1 as a possible D gene (5 bases). The CDR3 has 15 amino acids. V lost 4 bases and J 0 bases, leaving 11 bases between the germline ends. Germline-derived CDR1 and CDR2 are SGHNT and YYREEE (reference sequence). This CDR3 reads CASSRGAGSGNTIYF. CDR3 coding DNA: TGTGCCAGCAGCCGTGGGGCAGGCTCTGGAAACACCATATATTTT.

This clone was counted between two and nine times. This sample includes further DNA sequences coding for the same CDR3. The chain employs TRBV6-5 and TRBJ2-2, with D hard to call. CDR1 and CDR2 (germline): MNHEY, SVGAGI. The length of the CDR3 is 13 residues. Trimming removed 2 bases from V and 4 bases from J, with 5 bases in between. The CDR3 reads CASSYPGTGELFF. The CDR3 DNA sequence: TGTGCCAGCAGTTACCCGGGCACCGGGGAGCTGTTTTTT.

Only one count was recorded for this clone. V gene TRBV11-3 combines with J gene TRBJ1-1; D not resolved. The germline V and J ends were trimmed by 0 bases and 4 bases, with 24 bases remaining between them. CDR3 length equals 19 residues. Germline assignment: CDR1 SGHNT and CDR2 YENEEA. The CDR3 nucleotides are TGTGCCAGCAGCTTAGATGGGCGGAGGTCTCGGGGTTGGGGCACTGAAGCTTTCTTT. Encoded protein: CASSLDGRRSRGWGTEAFF.

The chain uses TRBV5-1 and TRBJ2-7; D possibly corresponds to TRBD1 (6 bases). The V and J ends lost 5 bases and 1 base respectively, with 10 bases between them. The CDR3 is made up of 13 amino acids. The V gene's germline CDR1 is SGHRS and CDR2 YFSETQ. The CDR3 DNA follows: TGCGCCAGCAGTCCAGGACAGTCCTACGAGCAGTACTTC. This codes for CASSPGQSYEQYF.

This clone showed up just a few times. The V call is TRBV7-3, the J call TRBJ2-1; D might be TRBD2 (6 bases). This CDR3 is 15 amino acids long. The germline V gene has CDR1 SGHTA and CDR2 FQGTGA. Trimming stripped 1 base from V and 1 base from J, with 8 bases between. The CDR3, as DNA: TGTGCCAGCAGCTTAAGTAGCGGATCCTACAATGAGCAGTTCTTC. Its protein product is CASSLSSGSYNEQFF.

J is TRBJ1-1 and V is TRBV18, with a tentative D call TRBD1 (5 bases). This CDR3 spans 14 amino acids. In germline, CDR1 is KGHSH, CDR2 LQKENI. Trimming removed 0 bases at V and 5 bases at J, with 10 bases between. The CDR3 DNA reads TGTGCCAGCTCACCACCGTTGGGGCTAACTGAAGCTTTCTTT. Translated: CASSPPLGLTEAFF.

CDR3 DNA: TGTGCCAGAAGCCCCACACTAGCTTTGCACAGGTTCTTC. This gives the protein CARSPTLALHRFF. This sequence joins TRBV7-5 and TRBJ2-1; the table's D gene call, TRBD2, was not cross checked with the DNA. TRBV7-5 is described as a pseudogene. The CDR3 is 13 residues long.

The chain is built from TRBV2 and TRBJ2-7, with D perhaps matching TRBD2 (6 bases). The germline CDR1 and CDR2 sequences are SNHLY and FYNNEI. V gave up 3 bases and J gave up 5 bases, with 11 bases separating them. The length of the CDR3 is 13 residues. Here the CDR3 DNA reads TGTGCCAGCAGTGACCGGGGGTGGCACGAGCAGTACTTC. Residues: CASSDRGWHEQYF.

The chain recombines TRBV10-2 with TRBJ2-1; 7 bases line up with TRBD2. Germline V gene data show CDR1 as WSHSY and CDR2 as SAAADI. The CDR3 length is 15 residues. J was trimmed by 0 bases and V by 8 bases; bases with no gene match: 7. CDR3 nucleotide sequence: TGCGCCAGCCGGGCTAGCGGCAGCTCCTACAATGAGCAGTTCTTC. It yields the protein CASRASGSSYNEQFF.

Concerning this clone itself: Other DNA sequences in this sample translate to the same CDR3. The CDR3 is CASSSSSGNTIYF. The CDR3 coding sequence is TGTGCCAGCAGCTCCTCCTCTGGAAACACCATATATTTT. The genes are TRBV9 and TRBJ1-3; D gene unclear. Germline V lookup: CDR1 SGDLS, CDR2 YYNGEE. V was clipped by 4 bases and J by 0 bases, with 5 bases between them. The CDR3 covers 13 residues.

In DNA form, the CDR3 reads TGTGCCAGTAGTATTGGGACAGGGGGCTCTACCTACGAGCAGTACTTC. It is translated as CASSIGTGGSTYEQYF. The gene calls are TRBV19 and TRBJ2-7; 12 nucleotides match TRBD1. The CDR3 is made up of 16 amino acids. CDR1 and CDR2 from the germline V gene are LNHDA and SQIVND (reference sequence). V lost 3 bases and J lost 2; bases outside the gene matches: 5.

The chain has TRBV5-1 and TRBJ2-3; 10 nucleotides line up with TRBD1. Germline V gene data show CDR1 as SGHRS and CDR2 as YFSETQ. The V gene end was trimmed by 6 bases and the J gene end by 1 base; junction bases not matched to a gene: 8. This CDR3 region has 16 residues. In DNA form, the CDR3 reads TGCGCCAGCACCCTTTCCGGGACAGGGGGCACAGATACGCAGTATTTT. Protein product: CASTLSGTGGTDTQYF.

V is TRBV5-1 and J is TRBJ1-6; TRBD1 matches 8 bases. CDR3 size: 14 residues. Germline CDR1 and CDR2: SGHRS and YFSETQ. Trimming cost V 0 bases and J 14 bases; bases outside gene matches: 7. The CDR3 nucleotides are TGCGCCAGCAGCTTGGAGGACAGGGTACTAACCCTCCACTTT. Amino acid sequence: CASSLEDRVLTLHF.

This rearrangement joins TRBV5-1 to TRBJ2-1, with D possibly TRBD1 on 6 matching bases. Trimming took off 8 bases at V and 4 bases at J, with 13 bases between the two ends. Germline lookup yields CDR1 SGHRS and CDR2 YFSETQ. The CDR3 runs 13 residues. CDR3 sequence: CARNRAVYNEQFF. CDR3 sequence (DNA): TGCGCCAGAAACAGGGCGGTTTACAATGAGCAGTTCTTC.

This clone was recorded a few times. Additional DNA sequences in this sample encode the identical CDR3. For the CDR3, the DNA is TGTGCCAGCAGCTTAACGCGGACAGTACCTGAAGCTTTCTTT. Encoded protein: CASSLTRTVPEAFF. This rearrangement joins TRBV11-3 to TRBJ1-1, with TRBD1 as a possible D gene (6 bases). V was cut by 2 bases and J by 6 bases, with 13 bases left in between. The CDR3 covers 14 residues. CDR1 is SGHNT, CDR2 YENEEA, per germline.

The rearrangement uses TRBV5-1 and TRBJ1-2; D not resolved. Per the germline V gene, CDR1 is SGHRS and CDR2 is YFSETQ. There are 16 residues in the CDR3. Trimming took 1 base from V and 0 from J, leaving 13 bases between them. The CDR3 DNA reads TGCGCCAGCAGCTTGACTGCTCCGTCGGCTAACTATGGCTACACCTTC. Its translation: CASSLTAPSANYGYTF.

The V gene is TRBV5-4, the J gene TRBJ1-1; D unclear. CDR3 length: 16 residues. Germline CDR1 reads SGHNT; CDR2 reads YYREEE (reference sequence). The V end was cut by 0 bases, the J end by 1 base, with 13 bases between. The CDR3: CASSLGPRQPNTEAFF. CDR3 bases: TGTGCCAGCAGCTTGGGTCCGCGACAACCGAACACTGAAGCTTTCTTT.

This clone has just a few counts. The chain combines TRBV5-1 with TRBJ2-1; 12 bases match TRBD2. V dropped 0 bases and J dropped 2; count of bases not matched to a gene: 0. This CDR3 has 16 residues. Germline V CDR1 and CDR2: SGHRS, YFSETQ. The DNA of the CDR3 is TGCGCCAGCAGCTTGGGACTAGCGGGGGCCTACAATGAGCAGTTCTTC. Its translation: CASSLGLAGAYNEQFF.

V gene TRBV6-5 combines with J gene TRBJ2-1, with TRBD1 matching 8 bases. The CDR3 length is 15 residues. In germline, CDR1 is MNHEY, CDR2 SVGAGI. The V gene end was trimmed by 4 bases and the J gene end by 7 bases; junction bases not matched to a gene: 9. The CDR3 DNA reads TGTGCCAGCAGTTTGGACAGGGCCCATCCAAATGAGCAGTTCTTC. Protein product: CASSLDRAHPNEQFF.

As regards this clone: One junction end disagrees with the germline gene, perhaps due to a read error. The chain combines TRBV6-6 with TRBJ2-7; maybe TRBD2 (6 bases). The CDR3 consists of 14 residues. Germline V gives CDR1 MNHNY, CDR2 SVGAGI (reference sequence). The chain's CDR3 is CASSPRLPDYERYF. The CDR3 DNA reads as TGTGCCAGCAGTCCCCGACTCCCGGACTACGAGCGGTACTTC.

The CDR3 region is CAWSVRDRARYEQYF. The CDR3 DNA reads as TGTGCCTGGAGTGTACGGGACAGGGCTAGGTACGAGCAGTACTTC. The V and J genes are TRBV30 and TRBJ2-7, with 9 nucleotides matching TRBD1. Germline V gene sequence: CDR1 GTSNPN, CDR2 SVGIG (reference sequence). This CDR3 has 15 amino acids. J was trimmed by 4 bases and V by 0 bases; bases with no gene match: 7.

This clone showed up just a few times. The rearrangement joins TRBV25-1 to TRBJ1-1; no clear D gene. Germline V gene data show CDR1 as MGHDK and CDR2 as SYGVNS. With 0 bases removed from V and 0 bases from J, the gap between germline ends came to 8 bases. This CDR3 has 15 amino acids. CDR3 DNA: TGTGCCAGCAGTGAATATGAGCGGATGAACACTGAAGCTTTCTTT. Protein product: CASSEYERMNTEAFF.

With regard to this clone: Relative to the germline gene, one junction end is altered; a read error may explain this. The rearrangement joins TRBV7-7 to TRBJ2-7, with TRBD2 matching over 7 bases. This CDR3 contains 16 residues. CDR1 SSHAT and CDR2 FNYEAQ come from the germline V gene (reference sequence). CDR3 nucleotide sequence: TGTGCTAGCAGCCAGAAGCGGGATTCGATTTCAGACGAGCAGTACTTC. It specifies CASSQKRDSISDEQYF.